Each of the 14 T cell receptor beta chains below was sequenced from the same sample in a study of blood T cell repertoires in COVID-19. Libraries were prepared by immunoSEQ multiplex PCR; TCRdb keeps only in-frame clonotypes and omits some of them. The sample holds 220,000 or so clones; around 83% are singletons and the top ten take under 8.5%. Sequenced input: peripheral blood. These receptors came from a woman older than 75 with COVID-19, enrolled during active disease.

The CDR3 DNA follows: TGTGCCAGCAGCAAACAGGGATCTGGAAACACCATATATTTT. Protein product: CASSKQGSGNTIYF. This sequence joins TRBV5-4 and TRBJ1-3; D is possibly TRBD1 (6 bases). The length of the CDR3 is 14 residues. Per germline, CDR1 SGHNT and CDR2 YYREEE (reference sequence). Between the trimmed V and J ends, which lost 4 bases and 1 base, there was a span of 9 bases.

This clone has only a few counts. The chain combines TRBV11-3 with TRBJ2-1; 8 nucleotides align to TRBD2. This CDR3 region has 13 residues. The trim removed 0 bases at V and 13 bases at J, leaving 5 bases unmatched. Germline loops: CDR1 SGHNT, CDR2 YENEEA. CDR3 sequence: CASSLDPREGQFF. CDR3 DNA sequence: TGTGCCAGCAGCTTAGACCCCCGGGAGGGCCAGTTCTTC. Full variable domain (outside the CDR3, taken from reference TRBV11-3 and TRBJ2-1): EAGVVQSPRYKIIEKKQPVAFWCNPISGHNTLYWYLQNLGQGPELLIRYENEEAVDDSQLPKDRFSAERLKGVDSTLKIQPAELGDSAVYLCASSLDPREGQFFGPGTRLTVL.

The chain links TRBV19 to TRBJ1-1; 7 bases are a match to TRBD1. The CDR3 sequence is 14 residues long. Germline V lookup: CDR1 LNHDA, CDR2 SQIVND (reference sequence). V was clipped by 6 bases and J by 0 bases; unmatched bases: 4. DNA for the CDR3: TGTGCCAGTAGCTCGGACAGGTTGAACACTGAAGCTTTCTTT. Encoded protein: CASSSDRLNTEAFF.

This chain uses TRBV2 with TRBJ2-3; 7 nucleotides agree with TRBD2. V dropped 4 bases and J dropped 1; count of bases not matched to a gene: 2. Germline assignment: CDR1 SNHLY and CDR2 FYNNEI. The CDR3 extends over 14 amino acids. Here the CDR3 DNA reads TGTGCCAGCAGTGTAACTAGCGGCACAGATACGCAGTATTTT. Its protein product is CASSVTSGTDTQYF.

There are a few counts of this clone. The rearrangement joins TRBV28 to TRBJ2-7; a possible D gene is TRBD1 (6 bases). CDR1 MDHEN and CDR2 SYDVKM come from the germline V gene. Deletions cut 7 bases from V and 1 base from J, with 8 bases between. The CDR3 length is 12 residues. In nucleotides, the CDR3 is TGTGCCAGCAAGACAGGTTCCTACGAGCAGTACTTC. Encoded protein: CASKTGSYEQYF.

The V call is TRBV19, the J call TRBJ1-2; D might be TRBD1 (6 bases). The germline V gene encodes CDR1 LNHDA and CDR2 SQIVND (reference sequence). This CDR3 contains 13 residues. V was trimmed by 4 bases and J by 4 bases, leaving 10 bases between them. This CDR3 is CASSTQGSYGYTF. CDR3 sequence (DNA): TGTGCCAGTAGTACTCAGGGGTCCTATGGCTACACCTTC.

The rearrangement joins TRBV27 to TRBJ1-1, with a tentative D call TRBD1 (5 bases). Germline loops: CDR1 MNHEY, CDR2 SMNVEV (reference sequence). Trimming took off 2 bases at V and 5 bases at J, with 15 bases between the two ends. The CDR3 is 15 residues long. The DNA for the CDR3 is TGTGCCAGCAGTTTACCGGGGGGACGGGGGACTGAAGCTTTCTTT. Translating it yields CASSLPGGRGTEAFF.

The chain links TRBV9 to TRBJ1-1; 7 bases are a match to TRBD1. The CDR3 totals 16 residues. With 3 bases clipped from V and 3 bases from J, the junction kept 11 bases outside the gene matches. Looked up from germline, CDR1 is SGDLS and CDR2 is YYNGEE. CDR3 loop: CASSAGSTGVDTEAFF. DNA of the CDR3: TGTGCCAGCAGCGCGGGTTCCACAGGGGTCGACACTGAAGCTTTCTTT.

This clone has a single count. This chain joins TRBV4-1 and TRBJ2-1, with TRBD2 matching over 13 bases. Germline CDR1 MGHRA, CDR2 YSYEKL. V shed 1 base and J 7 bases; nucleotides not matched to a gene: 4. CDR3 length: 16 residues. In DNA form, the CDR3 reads TGCGCCAGCAGCCAAGGACTAGCGGGGGGCAGTAATGAGCAGTTCTTC. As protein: CASSQGLAGGSNEQFF.

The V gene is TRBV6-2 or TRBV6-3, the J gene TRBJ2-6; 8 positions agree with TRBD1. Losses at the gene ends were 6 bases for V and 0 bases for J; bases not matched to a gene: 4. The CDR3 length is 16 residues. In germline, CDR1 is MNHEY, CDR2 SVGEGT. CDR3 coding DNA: TGTGCCAGCAGCGGACAGGGCAGCTCTGGGGCCAACGTCCTGACTTTC. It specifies CASSGQGSSGANVLTF.

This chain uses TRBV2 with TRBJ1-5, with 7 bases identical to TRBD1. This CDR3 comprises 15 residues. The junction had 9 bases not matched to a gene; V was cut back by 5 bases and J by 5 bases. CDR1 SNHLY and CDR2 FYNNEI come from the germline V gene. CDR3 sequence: CASSRDSRGDQPQHF. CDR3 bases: TGTGCCAGCAGTCGGGACAGCAGAGGTGATCAGCCCCAGCATTTT.

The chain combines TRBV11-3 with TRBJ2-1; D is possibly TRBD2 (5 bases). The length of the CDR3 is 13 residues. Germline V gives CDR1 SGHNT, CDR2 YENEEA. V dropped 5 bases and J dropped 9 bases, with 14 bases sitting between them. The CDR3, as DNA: TGTGCCAGCAGCGCCGATGTAGAGGGTGAGCAGTTCTTC. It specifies CASSADVEGEQFF.

CDR3 residues: CASAQGEGNTIYF. The CDR3, as DNA: TGTGCCAGCGCACAGGGGGAGGGGAACACCATATATTTT. V gene TRBV19 combines with J gene TRBJ1-3; 8 bases line up with TRBD1. In germline, CDR1 is LNHDA, CDR2 SQIVND (reference sequence). This CDR3 is 13 amino acids long. The V gene end was trimmed by 9 bases and the J gene end by 7 bases; junction bases not matched to a gene: 8.

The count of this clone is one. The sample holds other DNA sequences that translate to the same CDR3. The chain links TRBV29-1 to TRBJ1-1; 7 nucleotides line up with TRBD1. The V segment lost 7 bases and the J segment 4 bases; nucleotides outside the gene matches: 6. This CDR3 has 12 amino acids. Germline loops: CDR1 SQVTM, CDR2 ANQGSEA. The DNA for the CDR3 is TGCAGCGGGCGGACAGGAACCACTGAAGCTTTCTTT. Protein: CSGRTGTTEAFF.